The rows below give T cell receptor beta chains drawn from one sample of a study of cytomegalovirus exposure and HLA in healthy donors. Here immunoSEQ multiplex PCR was the method, and the copy in TCRdb shows in-frame clones only, minus some. The sample consists of 200,000 to 250,000 clones, less than 85% of them appearing once. Sequencing used PBMCs. These receptors came from a man aged 18 to 29 in good health and CMV-seronegative. Both conserved end residues are part of each CDR3. The D gene is left open where the match is weak. A clone size is listed for some rows: how often the clone was seen (once, few, many), or a class if it is expanded.

D gene	J gene	V gene	clone size	CDR3 protein	CDR3 DNA
-	TRBJ1-2	TRBV9	-	CASSVGGRWNYGYTF	TGTGCCAGCAGCGTAGGGGGGCGATGGAACTATGGCTACACCTTC
TRBD2	TRBJ2-1	TRBV18	-	CASSPSEAGAVNEQFF	TGTGCCAGCTCACCCTCGGAGGCGGGAGCGGTCAATGAGCAGTTCTTC
TRBD2	TRBJ2-7	TRBV7-2	-	CASSSLAGGSSYEQYF	TGTGCCAGCAGCTCGCTAGCGGGGGGTAGCTCCTACGAGCAGTACTTC
-	TRBJ2-3	TRBV13	-	CASSLGSSRHTDTQYF	TGTGCCAGCAGCTTAGGTTCATCCAGGCATACAGATACGCAGTATTTT
-	TRBJ2-3	TRBV2	once	CASSEEFSRGDTQYF	TGTGCCAGCAGTGAAGAATTCAGTAGGGGAGATACGCAGTATTTT
-	TRBJ2-7	TRBV10-1	-	CASTGNRASEQYF	TGCGCCAGCACGGGAAACAGGGCCTCCGAGCAGTACTTC
TRBD1	TRBJ2-3	TRBV7-6	-	CASSGGQGATDTQYF	TGTGCCAGCAGCGGCGGGCAGGGGGCAACAGATACGCAGTATTTT
-	TRBJ1-3	TRBV30	-	CAWSRSASSGNTIYF	TGTGCCTGGAGTCGGAGCGCGAGCTCTGGAAACACCATATATTTT
-	TRBJ2-6	TRBV30	-	CAWTEQPGANVLTF	TGTGCCTGGACTGAGCAACCTGGGGCCAACGTCCTGACTTTC
-	TRBJ2-1	TRBV9	-	CASSVAGSLVYNEQFF	TGTGCCAGCAGCGTAGCGGGGTCCTTGGTCTACAATGAGCAGTTCTTC
-	TRBJ1-4	TRBV4-1	-	CASSQVGPIEKLFF	TGCGCCAGCAGCCAAGTTGGGCCAATTGAAAAACTGTTTTTT
TRBD2	TRBJ2-3	TRBV19	-	CASSVGLAGGPGDTQYF	TGTGCCAGTAGTGTCGGACTAGCGGGAGGGCCGGGGGATACGCAGTATTTT
TRBD1	TRBJ1-6	TRBV27	-	CASSFSTGASSYNSPLHF	TGTGCCAGCAGTTTCTCTACAGGGGCCAGCTCCTATAATTCACCCCTCCACTTT
-	TRBJ2-6	TRBV5-1	-	CASSFGLAGANVLTF	TGCGCCAGCAGCTTCGGGTTAGCTGGGGCCAACGTCCTGACTTTC